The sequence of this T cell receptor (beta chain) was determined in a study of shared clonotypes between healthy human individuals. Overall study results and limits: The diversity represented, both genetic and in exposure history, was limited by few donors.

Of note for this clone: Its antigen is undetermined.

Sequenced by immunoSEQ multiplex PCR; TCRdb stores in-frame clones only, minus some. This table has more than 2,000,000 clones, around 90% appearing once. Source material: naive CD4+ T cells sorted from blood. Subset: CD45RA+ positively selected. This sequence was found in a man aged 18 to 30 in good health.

DNA for the CDR3: TGTGCCAGCAACCTGGACAGGGGGGCTGGTGATGAGCAGTTCTTC. It yields the protein CASNLDRGAGDEQFF. The chain has TRBV7-9 and TRBJ2-1; 10 bases match TRBD1. V lost 7 bases to trimming and J lost 8 bases; unmatched junction nucleotides: 11. The CDR3 covers 15 residues. Germline assignment: CDR1 SEHNR and CDR2 FQNEAQ (reference sequence). Full variable domain (remainder filled in from reference TRBV7-9 and TRBJ2-1): DTGVSQNPRHKITKRGQNVTFRCDPISEHNRLYWYRQTLGQGPEFLTYFQNEAQLEKSRLLSDRFSAERPKGSFSTLEIQRTEQGDSAMYLCASNLDRGAGDEQFFGPGTRLTVL.